The 9 T cell receptor beta chains presented below share a single source sample, sequenced in a study of T-cell reconstitution after alpha-beta-depleted transplantation in children. It was with unique molecular identifiers that the TCRbeta library was prepared. Via MiXCR, TCRdb re-called the PCR reads, giving one row per CDR3 protein. This table has 100,000 to 130,000 distinct CDR3 sequences, around 6.4% appearing once. The sequencing used PBMCs, mostly from graft donor cells, collected 360 days after TCRalphabeta/CD19-depleted stem cell transplant. These receptors were obtained from a male patient aged 2 to 10 who had a stem cell transplant for acute lymphoblastic leukemia, so the T cells may come from the graft donor.

This clonotype was seen repeatedly, ten times or more. This chain links TRBV5-6 with TRBJ2-3; D is unclear. CDR1 SGHDT and CDR2 YYEEEE come from the germline V gene. CDR3 length: 13 residues. V was trimmed by 1 base and J by 2 bases, leaving 5 bases between them. The CDR3 bases are TGTGCCAGCAGCTTGATACCCACAGATACGCAGTATTTT. Translated, it gives CASSLIPTDTQYF.

The chain couples TRBV10-3 to TRBJ2-7, with 7 nucleotides matching TRBD2. The CDR3 has 15 amino acids. The germline CDR1 and CDR2 sequences are ENHRY and SYGVKD. Unmatched junction bases numbered 7, after V lost 4 bases and J lost 1 base. CDR3 DNA sequence: TGTGCCATCAGTGGTGGTCGGGAGGTTTCCTACGAGCAGTACTTC. It encodes CAISGGREVSYEQYF.

This clonotype was detected only a few times. The chain is built from TRBV20-1 and TRBJ2-7; unclear D gene. The CDR3 extends over 12 amino acids. V was trimmed by 3 bases and J by 1 base, leaving 7 bases between them. Germline V CDR1 and CDR2: DFQATT, SNEGSKA (reference sequence). CDR3 DNA sequence: TGCAGTGCTAGGGTTGATTCCTACGAGCAGTACTTC. Its translation: CSARVDSYEQYF.

This clonotype was seen at least ten times. V usage is TRBV9 and J usage is TRBJ2-1, with a tentative D call TRBD2 (6 bases). V was pared by 4 bases and J by 2 bases, with 10 bases between. Germline CDR1 and CDR2: SGDLS and YYNGEE. The CDR3 has 14 amino acids. CDR3 residues: CASSRSGPYNEQFF. The CDR3 coding sequence is TGTGCCAGCAGCCGTAGCGGACCCTACAATGAGCAGTTCTTC. The variable domain in full, with the rest retrieved from reference TRBV9 and TRBJ2-1, is DSGVTQTPKHLITATGQRVTLRCSPRSGDLSVYWYQQSLDQGLQFLIQYYNGEERAKGNILERFSAQQFPDLHSELNLSSLELGDSALYFCASSRSGPYNEQFFGPGTRLTVL.

This clonotype has a count of ten or more. The V call is TRBV11-2, the J call TRBJ2-1; 7 nucleotides line up with TRBD1. This CDR3 comprises 13 residues. Germline CDR1 is SGHAT and CDR2 is FQNNGV. The junction had 3 bases not matched to a gene; V was cut back by 1 base and J by 9 bases. The CDR3 loop is CASSLGRGSEQFF. The CDR3 DNA reads as TGTGCCAGCAGCTTAGGCAGGGGGAGTGAGCAGTTCTTC. The full variable domain, its missing parts supplied by reference TRBV11-2 and TRBJ2-1, is EAGVAQSPRYKIIEKRQSVAFWCNPISGHATLYWYQQILGQGPKLLIQFQNNGVVDDSQLPKDRFSAERLKGVDSTLKIQPAKLEDSAVYLCASSLGRGSEQFFGPGTRLTVL.

In its sample, this clonotype was seen many times. The J gene is TRBJ2-1, the V gene TRBV20-1; 9 positions match TRBD2. The J segment lost 5 bases and the V segment lost 5 bases, leaving 4 bases of the junction unmatched. Germline V gene data show CDR1 as DFQATT and CDR2 as SNEGSKA (reference sequence). This CDR3 has 13 residues. CDR3 protein: CSAGGRVNNEQFF. CDR3 in DNA: TGCAGTGCTGGCGGGAGGGTCAACAATGAGCAGTTCTTC.

This clonotype was detected ten times or more. The V and J genes are TRBV24-1 and TRBJ2-1; D unresolved. CDR3 length equals 12 residues. The V and J ends lost 4 bases and 4 bases respectively, with 4 bases between them. The germline CDR1 and CDR2 sequences are KGHDR and SFDVKD. The CDR3 reads CATSDPYNEQFF. The CDR3 nucleotides read TGTGCCACCAGTGACCCATACAATGAGCAGTTCTTC.

In its sample, this clonotype was seen many times. The chain couples TRBV2 to TRBJ1-1; 12 nucleotides align to TRBD1. In germline, CDR1 is SNHLY, CDR2 FYNNEI. The CDR3 sequence is 16 residues long. Unmatched junction bases numbered 7, after V lost 3 bases and J lost 5 bases. CDR3 residues: CASSDPGQGARTEAFF. CDR3 nucleotides: TGTGCCAGCAGTGACCCGGGACAGGGGGCGAGAACTGAAGCTTTCTTT.

The V and J genes are TRBV11-2 and TRBJ2-1, with D possibly matching TRBD2 (5 bases). V lost 1 base, J lost 4 bases, and 11 bases lay in between. This CDR3 comprises 15 residues. CDR1 is SGHAT and CDR2 is FQNNGV in the germline V gene. Here the CDR3 reads CASSLVPSPYNEQFF. CDR3 DNA sequence: TGTGCCAGCAGCTTAGTCCCTAGCCCTTACAATGAGCAGTTCTTC.